This entry lists 10 T cell receptor beta chains sequenced from one sample in a study of cytomegalovirus exposure and HLA in healthy donors. With 60 Vbeta and 13 Jbeta primers, the PCR was carried out. TCRdb's table, derived via immunoSEQ multiplex PCR, lists solely in-frame clones and lacks some. Of about 140,000 clones in the sample, roughly 77% were seen once. Source material: PBMCs. The receptors were gathered from a female donor in good health and CMV-seronegative.

This clone was detected a few times. The CDR3 sequence is CASSFSPAYEQYF. CDR3 coding DNA: TGTGCCAGCAGTTTTTCCCCCGCCTACGAGCAGTACTTC. The chain carries TRBV27 and TRBJ2-7; D is uncertain. Trimming took off 3 bases at V and 2 bases at J, with 8 bases between the two ends. The germline V gene encodes CDR1 MNHEY and CDR2 SMNVEV (reference sequence). This CDR3 is 13 amino acids long.

V is TRBV11-2 and J is TRBJ2-1, with 8 positions matching TRBD2. This CDR3 spans 16 amino acids. CDR1 is SGHAT, CDR2 FQNNGV, per germline. Trimming removed 6 bases from V and 5 bases from J; junction bases left unmatched: 12. The DNA of the CDR3 is TGTGCCAGCAGATTTAGTGGACTAGCCTCGGACAATGAGCAGTTCTTC. Translation gives CASRFSGLASDNEQFF.

The chain carries TRBV7-6 and TRBJ2-3; 8 nucleotides match TRBD1. Germline V gene sequence: CDR1 SGHVS, CDR2 FNYEAQ. The CDR3 has 19 amino acids. The trim removed 6 bases at V and 0 bases at J, leaving 17 bases unmatched. The CDR3 DNA is TGTGCCAGCAGACTGACCCCGGGACAGGTAAAGCGCAGCACAGATACGCAGTATTTT. Amino acid sequence: CASRLTPGQVKRSTDTQYF. Full variable domain (outside the CDR3, taken from reference TRBV7-6 and TRBJ2-3): GAGVSQSPRYKVTKRGQDVALRCDPISGHVSLYWYRQALGQGPEFLTYFNYEAQQDKSGLPNDRFSAERPEGSISTLTIQRTEQRDSAMYRCASRLTPGQVKRSTDTQYFGPGTRLTVL.

CDR3 in DNA: TGTGCCAGCACCACGTACGCGGGAGGGGGTTCACCCCTCCACTTT. Translating it yields CASTTYAGGGSPLHF. This sequence joins TRBV2 and TRBJ1-6; tentative D call: TRBD1 (6 bases). The CDR3 runs to 15 residues. Germline CDR1 SNHLY, CDR2 FYNNEI. V lost 7 bases, J lost 9 bases, and 19 bases lay in between.

In this sample, this clone turned up a few times. This sequence joins TRBV5-5 and TRBJ2-2; 9 bases fit TRBD1. With V trimmed by 4 bases and J by 5 bases, 9 bases remained unmatched. The germline V gene has CDR1 SGHKS and CDR2 YYEKEE (reference sequence). CDR3 size: 16 residues. DNA for the CDR3: TGTGCCAGCAGCCGAACCCCGGGACAGGGAACCGGGGAGCTGTTTTTT. Amino acids: CASSRTPGQGTGELFF.

This chain connects TRBV6-5 to TRBJ2-3, with TRBD1 identical over 9 bases. The length of the CDR3 is 14 residues. The ends lost 6 bases at V and 4 bases at J; junction bases unmatched: 5. The V gene's germline CDR1 is MNHEY and CDR2 SVGAGI. CDR3 in DNA: TGTGCCAGCAGCGGGACAGGGTGGGCAGATACGCAGTATTTT. Translated, it gives CASSGTGWADTQYF.

V gene TRBV27 combines with J gene TRBJ2-7, with a weak D call TRBD1 (5 bases). Germline V gene lookup returns CDR1 MNHEY and CDR2 SMNVEV (reference sequence). Trimming took off 3 bases at V and 5 bases at J, with 11 bases between the two ends. The length of the CDR3 is 13 residues. The CDR3 DNA sequence: TGTGCCAGCAGTTTGGCAGGGTGGAACGAGCAGTACTTC. It specifies CASSLAGWNEQYF.

V usage is TRBV6-5 and J usage is TRBJ2-1; D possibly corresponds to TRBD1 (5 bases). The CDR3 covers 15 residues. Per germline, CDR1 MNHEY and CDR2 SVGAGI. V dropped 5 bases and J dropped 4 bases, with 15 bases sitting between them. The CDR3 DNA reads as TGTGCCAGCAGTCCCCGACAGAAACCGTACAATGAGCAGTTCTTC. Protein product: CASSPRQKPYNEQFF.

V gene TRBV7-9 combines with J gene TRBJ1-2; no firm D call. CDR3 size: 11 residues. V was pared by 4 bases and J by 8 bases, with 8 bases between. Germline V gene data show CDR1 as SEHNR and CDR2 as FQNEAQ (reference sequence). CDR3 sequence reads: CASSSSSGYTF. CDR3 sequence (DNA): TGTGCCAGCAGCTCAAGTAGCGGCTACACCTTC.

This sequence joins TRBV5-1 and TRBJ1-2; D ambiguous. Germline V lookup: CDR1 SGHRS, CDR2 YFSETQ. V lost 0 bases and J 5 bases, leaving 11 bases between the germline ends. The CDR3 spans 14 residues. The CDR3 loop reads CASSLEIGFYGYTF. Written as DNA, the CDR3 is TGCGCCAGCAGCTTGGAAATCGGGTTTTATGGCTACACCTTC.